This is a list of T cell receptor beta chains from one sample in a study of cytomegalovirus exposure and HLA in healthy donors. The protocol was immunoSEQ multiplex PCR, while the TCRdb copy is restricted to in-frame clones and leaves out a portion. The table lists some 90,000 clones, roughly three quarters of them singletons. The source material was PBMCs. The receptors originated from a woman aged 45-60 years in good health and CMV-seropositive. Both conserved end residues are part of each CDR3. The D gene is left open where the match is weak. Clone size appears in some rows only: once, few, many, or a class for an expanded clone.

v_gene: TRBV2; abundance: -; d_gene: -; j_gene: TRBJ2-5; CDR3nt: TGTGCCAGCAGTGATATAGTTCTAGCTCGGGAGACCCAGTACTTC; CDR3aa: CASSDIVLARETQYF
v_gene: TRBV13; abundance: -; d_gene: TRBD2; j_gene: TRBJ2-5; CDR3nt: TGTGCCAGCAGCCCCAGCGGTTGGACTAGCGGGATGGGGACCCAGTACTTC; CDR3aa: CASSPSGWTSGMGTQYF
v_gene: TRBV7-9; abundance: -; d_gene: -; j_gene: TRBJ1-5; CDR3nt: TGTGCCAGCAGCTTACGGGTAAATCAGCCCCAGCATTTT; CDR3aa: CASSLRVNQPQHF
v_gene: TRBV4-1; abundance: -; d_gene: -; j_gene: TRBJ1-1; CDR3nt: TGCGCCAGCAGCCAACGGGGGGCGCCCACTGAAGCTTTCTTT; CDR3aa: CASSQRGAPTEAFF
v_gene: TRBV19; abundance: -; d_gene: TRBD1; j_gene: TRBJ2-2; CDR3nt: TGTGCCAGTAGCAGTAAGGGGACAGGGGTTTTATTTTTGTCCGGGGAGCTGTTTTTT; CDR3aa: CASSSKGTGVLFLSGELFF
v_gene: TRBV5-1; abundance: -; d_gene: -; j_gene: TRBJ2-4; CDR3nt: TGCGCCAGCAGCGAGGGATCCCCCAATCTAAACATTCAGTACTTC; CDR3aa: CASSEGSPNLNIQYF
v_gene: TRBV6-1; abundance: few; d_gene: TRBD1; j_gene: TRBJ1-3; CDR3nt: TGTGCCAGCAGTGTACAACAGGGGGCTGCTGGAAACACCATATATTTT; CDR3aa: CASSVQQGAAGNTIYF
v_gene: TRBV7-9; abundance: -; d_gene: -; j_gene: TRBJ2-5; CDR3nt: TGTGCCAGCAGCTTAATGACTAGACAAGAGACCCAGTACTTC; CDR3aa: CASSLMTRQETQYF
v_gene: TRBV2; abundance: -; d_gene: -; j_gene: TRBJ2-1; CDR3nt: TGTGCCAGCAGCGTCACCCAGGGTATCGGGTTCTTC; CDR3aa: CASSVTQGIGFF
v_gene: TRBV16; abundance: -; d_gene: -; j_gene: TRBJ1-5; CDR3nt: TGTGCCAGCAGCCAATCTGTAGCCGTCTATCAGCCCCAGCATTTT; CDR3aa: CASSQSVAVYQPQHF
v_gene: TRBV30; abundance: -; d_gene: TRBD1; j_gene: TRBJ1-5; CDR3nt: TGTGCCTGGAGTGTTGAACAGGGGAGTCAGCCCCAGCATTTT; CDR3aa: CAWSVEQGSQPQHF
v_gene: TRBV6-1; abundance: -; d_gene: TRBD1; j_gene: TRBJ2-7; CDR3nt: TGTGCCAGCAGTGAGGGGACAGGGCAGCGGATACTCTACGAGCAGTACTTC; CDR3aa: CASSEGTGQRILYEQYF
v_gene: TRBV6-5; abundance: -; d_gene: TRBD2; j_gene: TRBJ2-1; CDR3nt: TGTGCCAGCAGTTACTTCCGGACTAGCTCCTACAATGAGCAGTTCTTC; CDR3aa: CASSYFRTSSYNEQFF
v_gene: TRBV5-5; abundance: -; d_gene: -; j_gene: TRBJ2-3; CDR3nt: TGTGCCAGCAGCTCAGGGGGCACAGATACGCAGTATTTT; CDR3aa: CASSSGGTDTQYF
v_gene: TRBV9; abundance: -; d_gene: -; j_gene: TRBJ2-1; CDR3nt: TGTGCCAGCAGCGTAGCGAGCCGGTCCAATGAGCAGTTCTTC; CDR3aa: CASSVASRSNEQFF
v_gene: TRBV5-1; abundance: few; d_gene: TRBD1; j_gene: TRBJ1-3; CDR3nt: TGCGCCAGCAGCTTATCGAGACAGGGTGGGCCCAGGAACACCATATATTTT; CDR3aa: CASSLSRQGGPRNTIYF
v_gene: TRBV5-5; abundance: -; d_gene: TRBD2; j_gene: TRBJ2-2; CDR3nt: TGTGCCAGCAGCTTCTCACTAGCGGGAGGGCCCGGGGAGCTGTTTTTT; CDR3aa: CASSFSLAGGPGELFF
v_gene: TRBV5-1; abundance: -; d_gene: TRBD2; j_gene: TRBJ2-3; CDR3nt: TGCGCCAGCAGCTTGGCCGCGGGAGCAAGCACAGATACGCAGTATTTT; CDR3aa: CASSLAAGASTDTQYF
v_gene: TRBV5-8; abundance: -; d_gene: TRBD2; j_gene: TRBJ2-5; CDR3nt: TGTGCCAGCAGGATGCCCCCCGGGACTAGCGGAAAAGAGACCCAGTACTTC; CDR3aa: CASRMPPGTSGKETQYF
v_gene: TRBV7-3; abundance: -; d_gene: -; j_gene: TRBJ2-5; CDR3nt: TGTGCCAGCAGCTTAAAACTAGCCGAGACCCAGTACTTC; CDR3aa: CASSLKLAETQYF
v_gene: TRBV11-2; abundance: -; d_gene: -; j_gene: TRBJ2-1; CDR3nt: TGTGCCAGCAGCTTAAGAGGGAGACCCTCCTACAATGAGCAGTTCTTC; CDR3aa: CASSLRGRPSYNEQFF
v_gene: TRBV4-1; abundance: -; d_gene: -; j_gene: TRBJ2-2; CDR3nt: TGCGCCAGCAGGTTCGTCACCGGGGAGCTGTTTTTT; CDR3aa: CASRFVTGELFF
v_gene: TRBV28; abundance: -; d_gene: TRBD1; j_gene: TRBJ2-5; CDR3nt: TGTGCCAGCAGCCAACAGGGGGCTCAAGAGACCCAGTACTTC; CDR3aa: CASSQQGAQETQYF
v_gene: TRBV11-2; abundance: -; d_gene: -; j_gene: TRBJ2-1; CDR3nt: TGTGCCAGCAGCTTAATCGTCGGTGATGAGCAGTTCTTC; CDR3aa: CASSLIVGDEQFF
v_gene: TRBV5-1; abundance: -; d_gene: TRBD1; j_gene: TRBJ1-3; CDR3nt: TGCGCCAGCAGCGGGACAGCGATACGGACAGGGGTCGGAAACACCATATATTTT; CDR3aa: CASSGTAIRTGVGNTIYF
v_gene: TRBV29-1; abundance: -; d_gene: -; j_gene: TRBJ2-4; CDR3nt: TGCAGCGTTAATGGGGGGGCCAAAAACATTCAGTACTTC; CDR3aa: CSVNGGAKNIQYF
v_gene: TRBV10-3; abundance: -; d_gene: TRBD1; j_gene: TRBJ1-2; CDR3nt: TGTGCCATCCTGACAGGGGGCGGCGACTATGGCTACACCTTC; CDR3aa: CAILTGGGDYGYTF
v_gene: TRBV2; abundance: -; d_gene: -; j_gene: TRBJ2-7; CDR3nt: TGTGCCAGCAGTACCACAGGCGGTTACGAGCAGTACTTC; CDR3aa: CASSTTGGYEQYF
v_gene: TRBV5-1; abundance: -; d_gene: -; j_gene: TRBJ1-1; CDR3nt: TGCGCCAGCAGCTGGCATTTGAACACTGAAGCTTTCTTT; CDR3aa: CASSWHLNTEAFF
v_gene: TRBV7-8; abundance: once; d_gene: -; j_gene: TRBJ2-5; CDR3nt: TGTGCCAGCAGCTTAGAAGGGTGGGAGCAGTACTTC; CDR3aa: CASSLEGWEQYF
v_gene: TRBV5-1; abundance: -; d_gene: -; j_gene: TRBJ1-3; CDR3nt: TGCGCCAGCAGCTTGGGGACAGCTGGAAACACCATATATTTT; CDR3aa: CASSLGTAGNTIYF
v_gene: TRBV7-8; abundance: -; d_gene: TRBD1; j_gene: TRBJ2-3; CDR3nt: TGTGCCAGCAGCTTAAACCGTTTTCGGGGACAGGGGAGGTGGGGTACGCAGTATTTT; CDR3aa: CASSLNRFRGQGRWGTQYF
v_gene: TRBV10-2; abundance: -; d_gene: -; j_gene: TRBJ1-1; CDR3nt: TGCGCCAGCAGTGAGGGGGGGGCAATGAACACTGAAGCTTTCTTT; CDR3aa: CASSEGGAMNTEAFF
v_gene: TRBV5-4; abundance: -; d_gene: TRBD1; j_gene: TRBJ2-5; CDR3nt: TGTGCCAGCCGGGACAGGGGGAAGGAGACCCAGTACTTC; CDR3aa: CASRDRGKETQYF
v_gene: TRBV2; abundance: -; d_gene: -; j_gene: TRBJ1-4; CDR3nt: TGTGCCAGCAGCAGGAATGAAAAACTGTTTTTT; CDR3aa: CASSRNEKLFF
v_gene: TRBV7-8; abundance: -; d_gene: -; j_gene: TRBJ2-3; CDR3nt: TGTGCCAGCAGCTTAGTGGTGAAGCGCTCGGATACGCAGTATTTT; CDR3aa: CASSLVVKRSDTQYF
v_gene: TRBV5-1; abundance: few; d_gene: -; j_gene: TRBJ1-1; CDR3nt: TGCGCCAGCAGCCCTCAACCCCAGGGCAACACTGAAGCTTTCTTT; CDR3aa: CASSPQPQGNTEAFF
v_gene: TRBV9; abundance: -; d_gene: TRBD1; j_gene: TRBJ1-3; CDR3nt: TGTGCCAGCAGCTTGGGACAGGGGATTTCGAGTTCTGGAAACACCATATATTTT; CDR3aa: CASSLGQGISSSGNTIYF
v_gene: TRBV10-2; abundance: -; d_gene: -; j_gene: TRBJ1-3; CDR3nt: TGCGCCAGCTTTAGCTCCGGAAACACCATATATTTT; CDR3aa: CASFSSGNTIYF
v_gene: TRBV7-8; abundance: -; d_gene: TRBD1; j_gene: TRBJ1-2; CDR3nt: TGTGCCAGCAGCCTAGCACAGGGGGCTTATGGCTACACCTTC; CDR3aa: CASSLAQGAYGYTF
v_gene: TRBV7-9; abundance: few; d_gene: -; j_gene: TRBJ1-6; CDR3nt: TGTGCCAGCAGCTTAGCCCTTAATTCACCCCTCCACTTT; CDR3aa: CASSLALNSPLHF